Shown below are 29 T cell receptor beta chains from a single sample sequenced in a study of blood T cell repertoires in COVID-19. The assay was immunoSEQ multiplex PCR, and TCRdb's table has in-frame clones only and misses some. The sample consists of 150,000 to 200,000 clones, around 84% of them appearing once. The sequenced sample consisted of peripheral blood. These receptors all come from a woman of 80 years or more with acute or convalescent COVID-19.

The chain couples TRBV6-2 or TRBV6-3 to TRBJ1-2; D not certain. Between the trimmed V and J ends, which lost 2 bases and 7 bases, there was a span of 14 bases. Germline V CDR1 and CDR2: MNHEY, SVGEGT. CDR3 length equals 14 residues. The CDR3 here is CASSYAGKGFGYTF. CDR3 DNA sequence: TGTGCCAGCAGTTACGCGGGAAAAGGGTTTGGCTACACCTTC.

The rearrangement links TRBV10-3 to TRBJ2-2; weak D call: TRBD1 (6 bases). The CDR3 loop spans 15 amino acids. Trimming pared 1 base from V and 2 bases from J, leaving 8 bases between. The germline V gene has CDR1 ENHRY and CDR2 SYGVKD. The CDR3 coding sequence is TGTGCCATCAGTGAGTTCAGGGGCAACACCGGGGAGCTGTTTTTT. This sequence encodes CAISEFRGNTGELFF.

The rearrangement links TRBV4-2 to TRBJ1-4, with D possibly TRBD1 on 5 matching bases. This CDR3 spans 15 amino acids. The V gene lost 2 bases and the J gene lost 5 bases, with 12 bases spanning the gap. The V gene's germline CDR1 is LGHNA and CDR2 YNFKEQ. The CDR3 spells CASSQRGRGNEKLFF. Here the CDR3 DNA reads TGTGCCAGCAGCCAACGGGGCCGGGGGAATGAAAAACTGTTTTTT.

The V call is TRBV5-4, the J call TRBJ2-1, with D maybe TRBD1 (5 bases). The germline V and J ends were trimmed by 3 bases and 7 bases, with 11 bases remaining between them. CDR3 length: 13 residues. The germline CDR1 and CDR2 sequences are SGHNT and YYREEE (reference sequence). CDR3 loop: CASSSGQGNEQFF. The CDR3 DNA sequence: TGTGCCAGCAGCTCGGGTCAGGGTAATGAGCAGTTCTTC.

The gene calls are TRBV9 and TRBJ2-7, with a weak D call TRBD2 (5 bases). The CDR3 covers 14 residues. The germline CDR1 and CDR2 sequences are SGDLS and YYNGEE. V lost 4 bases and J lost 0, with 11 bases in between. The CDR3 sequence is CASSPRRSSYEQYF. The CDR3 region has the DNA TGTGCCAGCAGCCCACGGAGGAGCTCCTACGAGCAGTACTTC.

This chain joins TRBV27 and TRBJ2-1; 10 bases match TRBD2. The CDR3 runs 15 residues. Germline lookup yields CDR1 MNHEY and CDR2 SMNVEV (reference sequence). The trim removed 7 bases at V and 7 bases at J, leaving 10 bases unmatched. The CDR3 coding sequence is TGTGCCAGCACCCCGGCTAGCGGGAGTGGGAATGAGCAGTTCTTC. This translates into CASTPASGSGNEQFF.

Note on this clone: No DNA is shown, since the ends of the CDR3 on it are uncertain; the CDR3 is the one TCRdb lists. The J gene is TRBJ2-5, the V gene TRBV21-1; the DNA was not compared with TRBD2, the D call given in the table. TRBV21-1 is a known pseudogene. The CDR3 comprises 15 residues, both ends counted. CDR3 residues: CASSRVYGCGETQYF.

J is TRBJ2-7 and V is TRBV27; TRBD1 agrees at 7 bases. The ends lost 7 bases at V and 5 bases at J; junction bases unmatched: 8. Germline V gene data show CDR1 as MNHEY and CDR2 as SMNVEV (reference sequence). This CDR3 spans 13 amino acids. The CDR3 sequence: CASTPTGVNEQYF. Here the CDR3 DNA reads TGTGCCAGCACCCCTACAGGGGTCAACGAGCAGTACTTC.

The rearrangement uses TRBV5-1 and TRBJ2-7; possibly TRBD2 for D (6 bases). Germline-derived CDR1 and CDR2 are SGHRS and YFSETQ. V lost 4 bases, J lost 3 bases, and 14 bases lay in between. The CDR3 consists of 14 residues. The CDR3 here is CASSPAAGSYEQYF. The DNA of the CDR3 is TGCGCCAGCAGCCCCGCGGCGGGGAGCTACGAGCAGTACTTC. Based on the CDR3 plus reference TRBV5-1 and TRBJ2-7, the full variable domain is KAGVTQTPRYLIKTRGQQVTLSCSPISGHRSVSWYQQTPGQGLQFLFEYFSETQRNKGNFPGRFSGRQFSNSRSEMNVSTLELGDSALYLCASSPAAGSYEQYFGPGTRLTVT.

The chain has TRBV3-1 (or the pseudogene TRBV3-2) and TRBJ2-7; tentatively, D is TRBD2 (5 bases). CDR3 length: 13 amino acids. Germline CDR1 and CDR2: LGHDT and YNNKEL (reference sequence). Trimming left V 1 base short and J 6 bases short, with 10 bases between. CDR3 protein: CASSQVEGAEQYF. The CDR3 nucleotides are TGTGCCAGCAGCCAAGTCGAGGGAGCCGAGCAGTACTTC.

V usage is TRBV3-1 (or the pseudogene TRBV3-2) and J usage is TRBJ1-5; 8 positions agree with TRBD1. In germline, CDR1 is LGHDT, CDR2 YNNKEL (reference sequence). V lost 6 bases to trimming and J lost 4 bases; unmatched junction nucleotides: 2. The CDR3 runs to 13 residues. CDR3 region: CASRGQENQPQHF. The CDR3 nucleotides read TGTGCCAGCAGGGGACAGGAGAATCAGCCCCAGCATTTT.

The chain carries TRBV5-1 and TRBJ2-7; 9 bases match TRBD1. The CDR3 covers 13 residues. V shed 4 bases and J 4 bases; nucleotides not matched to a gene: 3. Germline CDR1 and CDR2: SGHRS and YFSETQ. DNA of the CDR3: TGCGCCAGCAGCGCGGACAGGGGATACGAGCAGTACTTC. Amino acids: CASSADRGYEQYF.

This chain links TRBV4-2 with TRBJ2-5; no firm D call. The V gene lost 0 bases and the J gene lost 4 bases, with 6 bases spanning the gap. The CDR3 is made up of 13 amino acids. CDR1 LGHNA and CDR2 YNFKEQ come from the germline V gene. The CDR3 region has the DNA TGTGCCAGCAGCCAAGATTTGCGAGAGACCCAGTACTTC. Its protein product is CASSQDLRETQYF.

The V gene is TRBV9, the J gene TRBJ1-3; possible D gene TRBD1, 5 bases. The V and J ends lost 0 bases and 0 bases respectively, with 13 bases between them. Germline V gives CDR1 SGDLS, CDR2 YYNGEE. The CDR3 spans 17 residues. The CDR3 DNA follows: TGTGCCAGCAGCGTAGCTTTCGACAGCCTCTCTGGAAACACCATATATTTT. This translates into CASSVAFDSLSGNTIYF.

V and J are TRBV15 and TRBJ1-1; possibly TRBD1 for D (6 bases). CDR3 length equals 14 residues. CDR1 LNHNV and CDR2 YYDKDF come from the germline V gene (reference sequence). V gave up 2 bases and J gave up 5 bases, with 12 bases separating them. The CDR3 DNA follows: TGTGCCACCAGCAGACTCGATACAGGGACTGAAGCTTTCTTT. It codes for CATSRLDTGTEAFF.

The chain joins TRBV7-2 to TRBJ1-2; 9 nucleotides align to TRBD1. Germline CDR1 and CDR2: SGHTA and FQGNSA. The junction had 8 bases not matched to a gene; V was cut back by 5 bases and J by 4 bases. The CDR3 covers 15 residues. CDR3: CASSQGQGYGYGYTF. As DNA, the CDR3 is TGTGCCAGCAGCCAGGGACAGGGCTATGGCTATGGCTACACCTTC. Together with reference TRBV7-2 and TRBJ1-2, the CDR3 gives the full variable domain: GAGVSQSPSNKVTEKGKDVELRCDPISGHTALYWYRQSLGQGLEFLIYFQGNSAPDKSGLPSDRFSAERTGGSVSTLTIQRTQQEDSAVYLCASSQGQGYGYGYTFGSGTRLTVV.

The V gene is TRBV4-1, the J gene TRBJ2-2; TRBD1 agrees at 9 bases. The CDR3 runs 15 residues. Trimming took 1 base from V and 9 from J; bases not matched to a gene: 6. Per germline, CDR1 MGHRA and CDR2 YSYEKL. In DNA, the CDR3 is TGCGCCAGCAGCCAAGGGTTCGGACAGGGGAGGGAGCTGTTTTTT. This codes for CASSQGFGQGRELFF.

This clone was seen a single time. The rearrangement links TRBV6-5 to TRBJ2-7, with D uncertain. This CDR3 region has 14 residues. With 7 bases removed from V and 1 base from J, the gap between germline ends came to 14 bases. Germline values: CDR1 MNHEY, CDR2 SVGAGI. DNA for the CDR3: TGTGCCAGCATCCCCCATAGTATGTCCTACGAGCAGTACTTC. Translated, it gives CASIPHSMSYEQYF.

This sequence joins TRBV10-2 and TRBJ1-3; 10 nucleotides match TRBD1. Trimming cost V 4 bases and J 4 bases; bases outside gene matches: 4. This CDR3 comprises 15 residues. Germline V lookup: CDR1 WSHSY, CDR2 SAAADI. The CDR3 here is CASSATGGLGNTIYF. The CDR3 DNA is TGCGCCAGCAGTGCGACAGGGGGCTTAGGAAACACCATATATTTT.

The chain combines TRBV7-2 with TRBJ1-1; 12 bases are a match to TRBD1. The CDR3 is made up of 16 amino acids. With 5 bases clipped from V and 4 bases from J, the junction kept 8 bases outside the gene matches. Germline V gives CDR1 SGHTA, CDR2 FQGNSA. CDR3 region: CASSLFPGQGATEAFF. As DNA, the CDR3 is TGTGCCAGCAGCCTATTTCCGGGACAGGGGGCCACTGAAGCTTTCTTT.

This CDR3 reads CASSFGSSGYEQYF. CDR3 sequence (DNA): TGTGCCAGCAGCTTTGGCTCTAGCGGCTACGAGCAGTACTTC. V usage is TRBV11-3 and J usage is TRBJ2-7, with 7 nucleotides matching TRBD2. Germline CDR1 reads SGHNT; CDR2 reads YENEEA. V lost 3 bases, J lost 3 bases, and 5 bases stayed unmatched. The CDR3 spans 14 residues. Together with reference TRBV11-3 and TRBJ2-7, the CDR3 gives the full variable domain: EAGVVQSPRYKIIEKKQPVAFWCNPISGHNTLYWYLQNLGQGPELLIRYENEEAVDDSQLPKDRFSAERLKGVDSTLKIQPAELGDSAVYLCASSFGSSGYEQYFGPGTRLTVT.

The J gene is TRBJ2-1, the V gene TRBV3-1 (or the pseudogene TRBV3-2), with 7 nucleotides matching TRBD1. J lost 0 bases, V lost 1 base, and 6 bases had no gene match. This CDR3 comprises 17 residues. Germline CDR1 and CDR2: LGHDT and YNNKEL (reference sequence). CDR3 in amino acids: CASSQAGTVLSYNEQFF. Written as DNA, the CDR3 is TGTGCCAGCAGCCAAGCCGGGACAGTCCTCTCCTACAATGAGCAGTTCTTC.

This clone was seen a few times. The chain combines TRBV6-6 with TRBJ1-1, with D possibly being TRBD1 (6 bases). Germline V gene sequence: CDR1 MNHNY, CDR2 SVGAGI (reference sequence). The CDR3 loop spans 12 amino acids. Trimming stripped 4 bases from V and 10 bases from J, with 13 bases between. The CDR3: CASSLSNRVAFF. The CDR3 nucleotides are TGTGCCAGCAGTTTGTCAAACAGGGTAGCTTTCTTT.

This clone appeared once. V and J are TRBV6-6 and TRBJ1-1; 10 bases agree with TRBD1. Germline V CDR1 and CDR2: MNHNY, SVGAGI (reference sequence). V lost 0 bases and J lost 11; bases outside the gene matches: 9. The CDR3 runs to 15 residues. For the CDR3, the DNA is TGTGCCAGCAGTTACTCGCGACAGGGGGCAGGGTCGGCTTTCTTT. Translation gives CASSYSRQGAGSAFF.

V gene TRBV3-1 (or the pseudogene TRBV3-2) combines with J gene TRBJ1-2; possibly TRBD1 for D (6 bases). Germline CDR1 and CDR2: LGHDT and YNNKEL (reference sequence). Trimming left V 5 bases short and J 4 bases short, with 20 bases between. This CDR3 region has 16 residues. The DNA for the CDR3 is TGTGCCAGCAGCTGGACAGCCCCAACTGGTTCCTATGGCTACACCTTC. As protein: CASSWTAPTGSYGYTF.

This clone was counted ten times or more. The rearrangement joins TRBV25-1 to TRBJ2-7; 8 nucleotides match TRBD1. Germline V gives CDR1 MGHDK, CDR2 SYGVNS. The CDR3 has 14 amino acids. The ends lost 8 bases at V and 2 bases at J; junction bases unmatched: 8. The CDR3 bases are TGTGCCAGCGCCAGGGAGACAGGGGCCTACGAGCAGTACTTC. Protein product: CASARETGAYEQYF.

The chain joins TRBV2 to TRBJ2-6, with D possibly TRBD2 on 5 matching bases. CDR1 and CDR2 (germline): SNHLY, FYNNEI. The CDR3 consists of 14 residues. Trimming removed 7 bases from V and 11 bases from J, with 18 bases in between. CDR3: CASTERSGADVLTF. The CDR3, as DNA: TGTGCCAGCACCGAAAGGAGCGGCGCTGACGTCCTGACTTTC.

This sequence joins TRBV5-5 and TRBJ1-2; 8 bases match TRBD1. J gave up 2 bases and V 0 bases, and 6 bases lay outside the gene matches. The CDR3 contains 16 residues. The germline CDR1 and CDR2 sequences are SGHKS and YYEKEE (reference sequence). CDR3: CASSLAQGASNYGYTF. CDR3 DNA: TGTGCCAGCAGCTTGGCCCAGGGGGCGTCGAACTATGGCTACACCTTC.

This chain uses TRBV5-1 with TRBJ2-7, with no clear D. Between the trimmed V and J ends, which lost 6 bases and 6 bases, there was a span of 10 bases. This CDR3 region has 11 residues. Per germline, CDR1 SGHRS and CDR2 YFSETQ. The CDR3: CASTMSGEQYF. The DNA of the CDR3 is TGCGCCAGCACCATGTCGGGCGAGCAGTACTTC. The full variable domain, with the rest looked up from reference TRBV5-1 and TRBJ2-7, is KAGVTQTPRYLIKTRGQQVTLSCSPISGHRSVSWYQQTPGQGLQFLFEYFSETQRNKGNFPGRFSGRQFSNSRSEMNVSTLELGDSALYLCASTMSGEQYFGPGTRLTVT.